This T cell receptor (beta chain) was sequenced during a study of CD8+ T cells in alopecia areata. Across the whole study: The drug, oral tofacitinib, was given to treated patients at 5 to 10 mg twice daily. Study-level points and caveats: Patients displayed less clarity in TCR sharing than mice, a finding possibly related to HLA.

V lost 1 base and J 0 bases, leaving 12 bases between the germline ends. The V gene's germline CDR1 is MGHRA and CDR2 YSYEKL. The CDR3 consists of 17 residues. Concerning this clone itself: Its matching antigen is unknown.

RNA, once extracted, was reverse transcribed into cDNA for use as the sequencing template. Sequencing was performed with immunoSEQ multiplex PCR; in TCRdb, only in-frame clones are kept and a portion is missing. The sample consists of some 120,000 clones, around three fifths of them appearing once. The chain carries TRBV4-1 and TRBJ2-2, with D hard to call. The TCR originated in a human donor with alopecia areata. Material: CD4+ T cells sorted from blood, obtained at week 0. CDR3 region: CASSQGFQSANTGELFF. CDR3 sequence (DNA): TGCGCCAGCAGCCAAGGATTTCAGAGCGCGAACACCGGGGAGCTGTTTTTT.